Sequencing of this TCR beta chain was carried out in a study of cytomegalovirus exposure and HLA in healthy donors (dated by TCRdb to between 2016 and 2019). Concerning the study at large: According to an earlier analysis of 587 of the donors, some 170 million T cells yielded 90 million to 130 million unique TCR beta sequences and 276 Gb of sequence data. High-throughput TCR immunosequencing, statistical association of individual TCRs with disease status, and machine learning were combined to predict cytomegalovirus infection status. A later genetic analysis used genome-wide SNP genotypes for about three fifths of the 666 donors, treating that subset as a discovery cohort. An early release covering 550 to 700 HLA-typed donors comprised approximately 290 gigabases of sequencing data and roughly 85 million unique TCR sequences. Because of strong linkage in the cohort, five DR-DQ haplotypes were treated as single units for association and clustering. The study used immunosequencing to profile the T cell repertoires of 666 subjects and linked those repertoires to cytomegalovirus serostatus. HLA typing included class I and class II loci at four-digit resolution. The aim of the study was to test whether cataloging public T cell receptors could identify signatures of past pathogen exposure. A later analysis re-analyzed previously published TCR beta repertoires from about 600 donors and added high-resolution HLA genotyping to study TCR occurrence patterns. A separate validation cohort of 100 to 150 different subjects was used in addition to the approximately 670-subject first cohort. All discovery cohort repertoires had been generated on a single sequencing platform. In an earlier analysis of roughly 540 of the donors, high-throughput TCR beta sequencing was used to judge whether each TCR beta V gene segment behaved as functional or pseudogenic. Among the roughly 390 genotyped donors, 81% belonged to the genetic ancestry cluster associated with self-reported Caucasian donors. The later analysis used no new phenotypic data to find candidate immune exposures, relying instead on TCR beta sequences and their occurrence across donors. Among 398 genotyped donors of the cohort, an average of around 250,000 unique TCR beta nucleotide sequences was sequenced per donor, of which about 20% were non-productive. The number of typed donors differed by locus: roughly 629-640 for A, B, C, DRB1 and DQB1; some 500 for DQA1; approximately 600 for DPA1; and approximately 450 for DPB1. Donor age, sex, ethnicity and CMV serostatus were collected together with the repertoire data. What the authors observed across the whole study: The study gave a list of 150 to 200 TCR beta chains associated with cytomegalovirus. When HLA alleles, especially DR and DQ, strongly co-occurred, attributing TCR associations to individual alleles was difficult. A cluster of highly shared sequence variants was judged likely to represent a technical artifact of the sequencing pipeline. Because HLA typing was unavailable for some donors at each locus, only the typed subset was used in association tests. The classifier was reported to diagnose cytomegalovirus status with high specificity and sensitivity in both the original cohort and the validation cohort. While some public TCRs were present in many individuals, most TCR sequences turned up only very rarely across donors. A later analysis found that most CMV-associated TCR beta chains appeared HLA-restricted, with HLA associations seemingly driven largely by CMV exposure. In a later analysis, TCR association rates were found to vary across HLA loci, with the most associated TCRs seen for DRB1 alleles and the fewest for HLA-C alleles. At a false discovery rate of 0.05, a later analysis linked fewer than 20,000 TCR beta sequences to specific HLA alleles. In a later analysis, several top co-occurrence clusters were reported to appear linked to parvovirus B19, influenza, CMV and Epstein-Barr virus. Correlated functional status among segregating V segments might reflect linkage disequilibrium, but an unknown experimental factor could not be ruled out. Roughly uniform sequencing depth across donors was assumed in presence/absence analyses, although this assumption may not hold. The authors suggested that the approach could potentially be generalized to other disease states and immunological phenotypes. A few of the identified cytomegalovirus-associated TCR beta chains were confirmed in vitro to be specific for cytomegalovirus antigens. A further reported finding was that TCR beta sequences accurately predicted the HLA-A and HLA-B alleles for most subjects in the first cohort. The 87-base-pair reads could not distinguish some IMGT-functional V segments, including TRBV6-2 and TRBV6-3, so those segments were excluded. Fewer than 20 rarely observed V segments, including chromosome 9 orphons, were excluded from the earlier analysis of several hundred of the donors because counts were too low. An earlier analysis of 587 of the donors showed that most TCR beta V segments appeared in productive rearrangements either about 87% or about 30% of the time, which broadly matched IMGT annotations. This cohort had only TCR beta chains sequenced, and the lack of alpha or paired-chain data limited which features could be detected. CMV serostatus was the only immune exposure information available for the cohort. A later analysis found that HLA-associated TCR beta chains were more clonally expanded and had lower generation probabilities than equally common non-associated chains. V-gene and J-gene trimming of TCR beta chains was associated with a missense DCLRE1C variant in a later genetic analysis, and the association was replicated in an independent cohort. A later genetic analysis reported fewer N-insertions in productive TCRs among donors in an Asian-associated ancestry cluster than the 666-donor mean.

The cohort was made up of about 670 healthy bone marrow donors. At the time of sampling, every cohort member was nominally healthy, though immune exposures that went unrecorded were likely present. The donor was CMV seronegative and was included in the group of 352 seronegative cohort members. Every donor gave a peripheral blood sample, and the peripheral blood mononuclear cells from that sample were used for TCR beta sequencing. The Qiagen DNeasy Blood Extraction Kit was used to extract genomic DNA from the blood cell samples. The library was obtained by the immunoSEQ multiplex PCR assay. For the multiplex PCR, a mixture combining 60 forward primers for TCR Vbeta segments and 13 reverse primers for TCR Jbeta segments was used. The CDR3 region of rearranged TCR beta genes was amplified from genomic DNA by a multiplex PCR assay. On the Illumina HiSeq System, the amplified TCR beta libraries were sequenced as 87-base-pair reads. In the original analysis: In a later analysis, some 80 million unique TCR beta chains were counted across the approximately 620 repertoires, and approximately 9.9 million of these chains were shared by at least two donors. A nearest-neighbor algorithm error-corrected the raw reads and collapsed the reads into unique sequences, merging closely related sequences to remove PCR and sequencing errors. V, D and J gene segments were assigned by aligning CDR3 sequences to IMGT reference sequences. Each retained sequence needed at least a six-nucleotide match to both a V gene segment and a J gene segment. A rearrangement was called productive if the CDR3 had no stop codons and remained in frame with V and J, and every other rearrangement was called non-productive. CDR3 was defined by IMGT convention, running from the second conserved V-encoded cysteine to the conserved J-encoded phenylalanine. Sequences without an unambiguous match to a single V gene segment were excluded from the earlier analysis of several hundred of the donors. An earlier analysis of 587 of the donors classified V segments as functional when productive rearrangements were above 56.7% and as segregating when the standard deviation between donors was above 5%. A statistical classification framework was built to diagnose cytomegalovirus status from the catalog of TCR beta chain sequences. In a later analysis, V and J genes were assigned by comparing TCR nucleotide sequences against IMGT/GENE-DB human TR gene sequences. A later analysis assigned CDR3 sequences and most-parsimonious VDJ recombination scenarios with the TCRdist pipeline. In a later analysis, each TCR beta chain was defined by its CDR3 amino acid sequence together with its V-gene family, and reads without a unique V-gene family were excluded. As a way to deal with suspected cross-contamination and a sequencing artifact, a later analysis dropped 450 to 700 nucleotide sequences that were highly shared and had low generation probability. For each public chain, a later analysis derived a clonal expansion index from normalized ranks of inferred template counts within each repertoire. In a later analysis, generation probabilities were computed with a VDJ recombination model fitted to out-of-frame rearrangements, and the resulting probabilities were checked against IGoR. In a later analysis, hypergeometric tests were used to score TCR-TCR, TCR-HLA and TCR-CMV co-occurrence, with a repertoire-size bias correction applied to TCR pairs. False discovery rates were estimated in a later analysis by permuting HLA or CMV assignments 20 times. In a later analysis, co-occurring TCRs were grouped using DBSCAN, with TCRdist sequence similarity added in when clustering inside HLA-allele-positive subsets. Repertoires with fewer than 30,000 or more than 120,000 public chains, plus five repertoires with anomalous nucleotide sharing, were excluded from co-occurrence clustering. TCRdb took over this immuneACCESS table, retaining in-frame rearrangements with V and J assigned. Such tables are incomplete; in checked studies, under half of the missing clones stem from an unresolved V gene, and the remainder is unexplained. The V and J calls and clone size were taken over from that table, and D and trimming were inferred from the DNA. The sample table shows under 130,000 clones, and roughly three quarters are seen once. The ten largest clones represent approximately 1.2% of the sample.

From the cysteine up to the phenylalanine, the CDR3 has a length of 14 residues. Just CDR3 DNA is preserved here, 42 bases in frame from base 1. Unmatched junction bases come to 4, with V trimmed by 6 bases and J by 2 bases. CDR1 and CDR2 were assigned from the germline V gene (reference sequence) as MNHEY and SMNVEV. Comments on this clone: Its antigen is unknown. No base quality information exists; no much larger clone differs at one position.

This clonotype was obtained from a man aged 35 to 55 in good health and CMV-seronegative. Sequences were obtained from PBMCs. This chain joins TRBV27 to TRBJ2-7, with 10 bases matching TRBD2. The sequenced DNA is TGTGCCAGCAGCTCGGGACTAGCGCCCTACGAGCAGTACTTC. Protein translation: CASSSGLAPYEQYF.